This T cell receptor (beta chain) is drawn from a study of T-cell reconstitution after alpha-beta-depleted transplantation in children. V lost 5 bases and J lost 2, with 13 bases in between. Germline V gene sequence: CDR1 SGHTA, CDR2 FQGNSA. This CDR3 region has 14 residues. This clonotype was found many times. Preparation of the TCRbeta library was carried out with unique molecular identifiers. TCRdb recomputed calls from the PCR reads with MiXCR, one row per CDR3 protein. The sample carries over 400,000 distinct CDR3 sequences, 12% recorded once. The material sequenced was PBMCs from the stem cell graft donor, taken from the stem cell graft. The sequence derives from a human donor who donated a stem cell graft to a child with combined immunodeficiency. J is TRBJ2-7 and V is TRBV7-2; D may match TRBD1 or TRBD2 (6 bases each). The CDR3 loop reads CASSPRGRTYEQYF. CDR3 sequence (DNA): TGTGCCAGCAGCCCACGGGGGCGAACCTACGAGCAGTACTTC.